These T cell receptor beta chains were read from a single sample in a study of shared clonotypes between healthy human individuals. This table comes from immunoSEQ multiplex PCR, and its TCRdb copy is limited to in-frame clones, with some not included. This sample yields 1.4 million or so clones, of which approximately 98.5% are seen a single time; 0.3% to 0.45% belongs to the top ten. The sequencing sample was made of naive CD4+ T cells sorted from blood. The receptors derive from a man in his thirties or forties in good health. Each CDR3 is given with its conserved first and last residue. Fields, in order: J gene, D gene, V gene, CDR3 DNA, CDR3 protein. The D gene is left open where the match is weak.

>TRBJ2-7|TRBD1|TRBV7-2
TGTGCCAGCAGCCCACAGACAGGGGGGGGAAACGAGCAGTACTTC
CASSPQTGGGNEQYF
>TRBJ2-1|TRBD2|TRBV15
TGTGCCACCAGCACGATAGCGGGGGGCGGGCAGTTCTTC
CATSTIAGGGQFF
>TRBJ2-3|TRBD2|TRBV25-1
TGTGCCAGCAGTGAAGGGGCTAGCGGGAGAAGAACAGATACGCAGTATTTT
CASSEGASGRRTDTQYF
>TRBJ2-2|TRBD1|TRBV5-1
TGCGCCAGCAGCACGACAGGGAGCACCGGGGAGCTGTTTTTT
CASSTTGSTGELFF
>TRBJ2-7|-|TRBV18
TGTGCCAGCTCACCACCTCTTCCCGGGCGGGCATACGAGCAGTACTTC
CASSPPLPGRAYEQYF
>TRBJ2-5|-|TRBV7-7
TGTGCTAGCAGCTCCCCCGGGCCCGGTGGGGGGACCCAGTACTTC
CASSSPGPGGGTQYF
>TRBJ2-7|-|TRBV15
TGTGCCACCAGCGTACTACTAGAAGAGCAGTACTTC
CATSVLLEEQYF
>TRBJ2-5|-|TRBV19
TGTGCCAGTAGTCCCCACCCAGGAGGGGGCAAAGAGACCCAGTACTTC
CASSPHPGGGKETQYF
>TRBJ2-7|TRBD2|TRBV27
TGTGCCAGCGGGGGACTAGCGGGAGGGCCCTTATACGAGCAGTACTTC
CASGGLAGGPLYEQYF
>TRBJ2-3|TRBD2|TRBV9
TGTGCCAGCAGCGTAGCTACCGGGACTAGCGGGGACGGTCAAGATACGCAGTATTTT
CASSVATGTSGDGQDTQYF
>TRBJ2-1|TRBD1|TRBV11-2
TGTGCCAGCAGCCGCACACGGGACAGGGAGGAGTTCTTC
CASSRTRDREEFF
>TRBJ2-1|-|TRBV6-6
TGTGCCAGCAGCCCTCGGGATGAGCAGTTCTTC
CASSPRDEQFF
>TRBJ2-7|-|TRBV15
TGTGCCACCAGCAGAGGAACGGACATGGTCTACGAGCAGTACTTC
CATSRGTDMVYEQYF
>TRBJ1-2|-|TRBV29-1
TGCAGCGTAGGTAGTCGGGCTTTGCGGGGCTACACCTTC
CSVGSRALRGYTF
>TRBJ1-5|TRBD1|TRBV6-5
TGTGCCAGCAGTTCCAGAACAGGGACAGGGGGTGGGCCCCAGCATTTT
CASSSRTGTGGGPQHF
>TRBJ2-5|-|TRBV19
TGTGCCAGTAGAAGTGTTGGGGGCGGTGAGACCCAGTACTTC
CASRSVGGGETQYF
>TRBJ2-7|-|TRBV2
TGTGCCAGCGTGTTCGGGACTGGCTCCTACGAGCAGTACTTC
CASVFGTGSYEQYF